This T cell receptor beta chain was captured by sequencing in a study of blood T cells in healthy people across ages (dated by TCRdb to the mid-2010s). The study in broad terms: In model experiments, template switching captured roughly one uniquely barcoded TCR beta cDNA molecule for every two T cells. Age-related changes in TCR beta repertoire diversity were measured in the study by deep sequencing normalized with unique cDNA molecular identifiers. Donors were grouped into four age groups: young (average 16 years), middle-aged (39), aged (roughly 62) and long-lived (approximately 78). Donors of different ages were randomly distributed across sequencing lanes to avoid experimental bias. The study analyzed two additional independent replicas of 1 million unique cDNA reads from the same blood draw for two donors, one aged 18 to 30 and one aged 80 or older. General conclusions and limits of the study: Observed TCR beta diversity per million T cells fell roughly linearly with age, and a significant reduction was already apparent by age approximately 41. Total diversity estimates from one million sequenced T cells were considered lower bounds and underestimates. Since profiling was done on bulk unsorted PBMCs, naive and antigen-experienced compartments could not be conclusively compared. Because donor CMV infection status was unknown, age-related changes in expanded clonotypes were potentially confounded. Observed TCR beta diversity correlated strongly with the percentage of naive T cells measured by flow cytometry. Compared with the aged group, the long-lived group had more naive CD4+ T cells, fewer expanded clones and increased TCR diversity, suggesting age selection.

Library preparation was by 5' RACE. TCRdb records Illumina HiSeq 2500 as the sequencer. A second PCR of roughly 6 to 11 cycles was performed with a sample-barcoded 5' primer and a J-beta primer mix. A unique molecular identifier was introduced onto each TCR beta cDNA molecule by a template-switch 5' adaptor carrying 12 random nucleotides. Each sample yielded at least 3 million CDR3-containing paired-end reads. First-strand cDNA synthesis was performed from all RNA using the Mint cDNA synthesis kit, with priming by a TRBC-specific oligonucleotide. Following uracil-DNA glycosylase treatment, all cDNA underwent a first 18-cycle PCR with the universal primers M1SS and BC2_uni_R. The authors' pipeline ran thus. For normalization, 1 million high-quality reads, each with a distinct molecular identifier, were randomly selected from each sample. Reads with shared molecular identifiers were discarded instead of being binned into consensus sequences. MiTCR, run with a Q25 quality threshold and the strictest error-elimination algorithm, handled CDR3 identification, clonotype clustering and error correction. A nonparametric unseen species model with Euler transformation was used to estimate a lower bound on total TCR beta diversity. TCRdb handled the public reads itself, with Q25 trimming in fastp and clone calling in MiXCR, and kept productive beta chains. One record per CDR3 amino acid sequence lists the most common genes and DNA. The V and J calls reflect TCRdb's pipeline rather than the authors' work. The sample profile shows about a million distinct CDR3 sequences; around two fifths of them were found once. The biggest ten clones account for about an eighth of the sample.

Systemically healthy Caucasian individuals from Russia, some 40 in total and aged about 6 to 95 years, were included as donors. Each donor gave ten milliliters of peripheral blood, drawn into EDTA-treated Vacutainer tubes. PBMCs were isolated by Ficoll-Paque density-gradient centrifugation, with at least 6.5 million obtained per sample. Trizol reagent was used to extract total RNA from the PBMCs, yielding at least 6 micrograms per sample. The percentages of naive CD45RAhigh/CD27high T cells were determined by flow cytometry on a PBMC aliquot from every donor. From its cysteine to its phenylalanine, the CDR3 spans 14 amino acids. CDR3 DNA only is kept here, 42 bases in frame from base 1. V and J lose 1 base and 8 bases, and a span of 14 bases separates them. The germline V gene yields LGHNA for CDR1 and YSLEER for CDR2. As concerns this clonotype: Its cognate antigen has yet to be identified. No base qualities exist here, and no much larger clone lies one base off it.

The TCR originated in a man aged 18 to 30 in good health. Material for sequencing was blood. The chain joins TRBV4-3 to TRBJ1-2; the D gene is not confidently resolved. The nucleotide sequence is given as TGCGCCAGCAGCCAAGGCAGCTCACTGGGCGGCTACACCTTC. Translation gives CASSQGSSLGGYTF.